This is a list of T cell receptor beta chains from one sample in a study of blood T cells in healthy people across ages. TCRdb redid the calling of the 5' RACE reads with MiXCR, one entry per CDR3 protein. The sample consists of 600,000 to 1,000,000 distinct CDR3 sequences, roughly 60% of them appearing once. Sequenced input: blood. These receptors came from a man under 40 in good health. Both conserved end residues are trimmed from each CDR3. For some rows the clone size is stated as once, few or many, or as a class when expanded; others skip it.

J: TRBJ2-1
size: .
V: TRBV29-1
CDR3: SVSVSTHNEQF

J: TRBJ1-2
size: few
V: TRBV3-1
CDR3: ASSQGGQDGIDGYT

J: TRBJ1-2
size: once
V: TRBV29-1
CDR3: SVTTGGEGYGYT

J: TRBJ2-5
size: .
V: TRBV7-6
CDR3: ASSPTAGTRETQY

J: TRBJ2-5
size: .
V: TRBV3-1
CDR3: ASSQVVSVY

J: TRBJ2-7
size: few
V: TRBV29-1
CDR3: SVPAGDTYEQY

J: .
size: .
V: TRBV10-3
CDR3: TISEPGRYEQY

J: TRBJ1-5
size: .
V: TRBV27
CDR3: ASSVVPHQPQH

J: TRBJ2-3
size: .
V: TRBV9
CDR3: ASSVGAGVDTQY

J: .
size: .
V: TRBV29-1
CDR3: SVGTSTYEQY

J: TRBJ2-6
size: few
V: TRBV9
CDR3: ASLRGDSGANVLT

J: TRBJ1-2
size: .
V: TRBV6-5
CDR3: ASSYSGQGNYGYT

J: TRBJ2-3
size: once
V: TRBV10-3
CDR3: AISMGGGNTDTQY

J: TRBJ1-4
size: .
V: TRBV6-5
CDR3: ASASPRSPTNEKLF

J: TRBJ2-1
size: once
V: TRBV6-1
CDR3: ASRPGWSGRGPTYNEQF

J: TRBJ2-1
size: .
V: TRBV15
CDR3: AISREAGPTF

J: TRBJ2-1
size: .
V: TRBV6-1
CDR3: ASSESGRAGEQF

J: TRBJ2-7
size: .
V: TRBV20-1
CDR3: SALSTTSGRTDEQY

J: TRBJ1-2
size: .
V: TRBV7-2
CDR3: ASSPTTDTYGYT

J: TRBJ2-4
size: few
V: TRBV20-1
CDR3: SARENRVGKNIQY

J: TRBJ2-5
size: .
V: TRBV3-1
CDR3: ASSWPQETQY

J: .
size: once
V: TRBV7-2
CDR3: ASSFWLAGGWETQY

J: TRBJ2-7
size: .
V: TRBV18
CDR3: ASSPQSSREQY

J: TRBJ1-2
size: .
V: TRBV29-1
CDR3: SVLGTTGFGLYGYT

J: TRBJ1-1
size: .
V: TRBV29-1
CDR3: SVAPANTEAF

J: TRBJ2-1
size: .
V: TRBV7-9
CDR3: ASSPWGGRANNEQF

J: TRBJ2-7
size: few
V: TRBV4-3
CDR3: ASSPGRGRSYEQY

J: TRBJ2-3
size: .
V: TRBV3-1
CDR3: ASSRTSGRADTQY

J: TRBJ2-5
size: .
V: TRBV9
CDR3: ASGSGDQETQY

J: TRBJ2-1
size: .
V: TRBV25-1
CDR3: ASRREGGGGEQF

J: TRBJ2-3
size: few
V: TRBV20-1
CDR3: SATSWTSSMDTQY

J: TRBJ2-1
size: .
V: TRBV7-9
CDR3: ASSLALTSGRPF

J: TRBJ2-3
size: .
V: TRBV7-6
CDR3: ASSPRGANTQY

J: TRBJ2-7
size: once
V: TRBV20-1
CDR3: SATPPPSPTYEQY

J: TRBJ1-1
size: .
V: TRBV7-2
CDR3: ASSFPGGFMNTEAF

J: TRBJ1-1
size: .
V: TRBV12-3/TRBV12-4
CDR3: ASSLELLRAEAF

J: TRBJ2-5
size: .
V: TRBV11-1
CDR3: ASSHVGSQETQY

J: TRBJ1-5
size: .
V: TRBV10-3
CDR3: AISPGTGGFNQPRH

J: TRBJ1-2
size: few
V: TRBV7-9
CDR3: ASSSGTGAYGYT

J: TRBJ1-1
size: few
V: TRBV4-2
CDR3: ASSQDGREDTEAF

J: TRBJ2-3
size: .
V: TRBV18
CDR3: ASSQIRGGPDTQY